A selection of T cell receptor beta chains follows, all from one sample in a study of metastatic and nonmetastatic thyroid tumors. TCRdb re-called the PCR reads with MiXCR. The sample includes tens of thousands of clones, about 13% seen only once; the top ten take roughly 15%. Sequences were obtained from blood. The source of these receptors is a female donor with papillary thyroid cancer or a benign thyroid nodule (not recorded which). Some clones in this sample may be carry-over from other donors' samples. Both conserved end residues are part of each CDR3. A D gene is named only where the DNA matches it firmly. Not all rows give a size; the values are once, few, many and, for expanded clones, a class.

D gene	J gene	clone size	V gene	CDR3 protein	CDR3 DNA
TRBD1	TRBJ1-4	many	TRBV18	CASSSGTGAEKLFF	TGTGCCAGCTCGTCCGGGACAGGGGCTGAAAAACTGTTTTTT
.	TRBJ2-7	medium-sized	TRBV12-3/TRBV12-4	CASSPRLDRGGQYF	TGTGCCAGCAGTCCCAGACTCGACCGGGGCGGGCAGTACTTC
.	TRBJ1-1	many	TRBV28	CASSLPQGTTEAFF	TGTGCCAGCAGTTTACCCCAGGGTACCACTGAAGCTTTCTTT
.	TRBJ1-1	many	TRBV7-9	CASSLLGFEAFF	TGTGCCAGCAGTTTACTGGGGTTCGAAGCTTTCTTT
.	TRBJ1-2	many	TRBV11-3	CASSLSGDTNYGYTF	TGTGCCAGCAGCTTATCGGGAGACACTAACTATGGCTACACCTTC
TRBD1	TRBJ1-1	many	TRBV7-9	CASSFTTGETEAFF	TGTGCCAGCAGCTTCACGACAGGGGAAACTGAAGCTTTCTTT
.	TRBJ2-7	many	TRBV7-3	CASSLAADYEQYF	TGTGCCAGCAGCTTAGCAGCGGACTACGAGCAGTACTTC
.	TRBJ2-1	.	TRBV6-2/TRBV6-3	CASSPGRGYNEQFF	TGTGCCAGCAGCCCCGGGCGCGGATACAATGAGCAGTTCTTC
.	TRBJ2-1	medium-sized	TRBV12-3/TRBV12-4	CASVWDLNYNEQFF	TGTGCCAGTGTTTGGGACTTAAACTACAATGAGCAGTTCTTC
.	TRBJ2-7	few	TRBV12-3/TRBV12-4	CASSLESWYEQYF	TGTGCCAGCAGTCTGGAGAGTTGGTACGAGCAGTACTTC
.	TRBJ2-1	medium-sized	TRBV6-5	CASSSLGLGVFNEQFF	TGTGCCAGCAGTTCCCTAGGTTTGGGCGTTTTCAATGAGCAGTTCTTC
.	TRBJ2-1	many	TRBV7-8	CASSLERDPSSYNEQFF	TGTGCCAGCAGCTTGGAACGGGACCCCAGCTCCTACAATGAGCAGTTCTTC